This T cell receptor beta chain originates from a study of blood T cell repertoires in COVID-19. Germline CDR1 reads SEHNR; CDR2 reads FQNEAQ (reference sequence). The length of the CDR3 is 16 residues. V was cut by 1 base and J by 1 base, with 13 bases left in between. Assay used: immunoSEQ multiplex PCR; TCRdb lists only in-frame clones, some missing. The sample consists of about 140,000 clones, about 79% of them appearing once. The sequence was obtained from a woman older than 75 with active or convalescent COVID-19. V usage is TRBV7-9 and J usage is TRBJ1-1; the D gene is possibly TRBD1 (6 bases). The sample comprised peripheral blood. The CDR3 DNA reads as TGTGCCAGCAGCTTAGGTGAACAGGGTCCGAACACTGAAGCTTTCTTT. It encodes CASSLGEQGPNTEAFF. The full variable domain, its missing parts supplied by reference TRBV7-9 and TRBJ1-1, is DTGVSQNPRHKITKRGQNVTFRCDPISEHNRLYWYRQTLGQGPEFLTYFQNEAQLEKSRLLSDRFSAERPKGSFSTLEIQRTEQGDSAMYLCASSLGEQGPNTEAFFGQGTRLTVV.